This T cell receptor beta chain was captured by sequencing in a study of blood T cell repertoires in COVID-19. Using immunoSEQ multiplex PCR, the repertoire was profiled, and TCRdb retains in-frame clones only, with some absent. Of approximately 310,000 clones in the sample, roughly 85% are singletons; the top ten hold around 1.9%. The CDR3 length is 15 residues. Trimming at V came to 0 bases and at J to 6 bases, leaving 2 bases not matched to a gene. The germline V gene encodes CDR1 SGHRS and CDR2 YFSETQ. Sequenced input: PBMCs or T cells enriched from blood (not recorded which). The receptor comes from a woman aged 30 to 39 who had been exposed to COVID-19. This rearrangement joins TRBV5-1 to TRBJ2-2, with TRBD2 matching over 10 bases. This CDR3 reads CASSLVTSGPGELFF. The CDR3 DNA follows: TGCGCCAGCAGCTTGGTGACTAGCGGGCCCGGGGAGCTGTTTTTT.